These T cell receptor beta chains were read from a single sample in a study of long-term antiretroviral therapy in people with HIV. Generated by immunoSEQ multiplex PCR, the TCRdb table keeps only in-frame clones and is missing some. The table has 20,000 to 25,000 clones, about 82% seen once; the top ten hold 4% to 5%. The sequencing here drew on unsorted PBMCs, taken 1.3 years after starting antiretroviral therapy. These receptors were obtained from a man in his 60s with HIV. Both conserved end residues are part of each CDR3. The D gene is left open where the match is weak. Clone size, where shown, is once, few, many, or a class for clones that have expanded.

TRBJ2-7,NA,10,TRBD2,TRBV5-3,CASPGGEQYF,TGTGCCAGTCCGGGGGGGGAGCAGTACTTC
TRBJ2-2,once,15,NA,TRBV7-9,CASSLARIFTGELFF,TGTGCCAGCAGCTTAGCCCGGATTTTTACCGGGGAGCTGTTTTTT
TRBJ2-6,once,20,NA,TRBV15,CATSRDPRTRQGTGANVLTF,TGTGCCACCAGCAGAGACCCTCGGACACGCCAGGGGACTGGGGCCAACGTCCTGACTTTC
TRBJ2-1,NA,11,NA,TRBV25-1,CASSGYNEQFF,TGTGCCAGCAGCGGTTACAATGAGCAGTTCTTC
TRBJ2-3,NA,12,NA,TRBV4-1,CASSNNYDTQYF,TGCGCCAGCAGCAACAATTACGATACGCAGTATTTT
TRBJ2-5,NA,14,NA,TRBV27,CASSHRDTQETQYF,TGTGCCAGCAGTCACCGGGACACACAAGAGACCCAGTACTTC
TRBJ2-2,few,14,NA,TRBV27,CASSPGVVGGELFF,TGTGCCAGCAGTCCAGGGGTGGTCGGCGGGGAGCTGTTTTTT
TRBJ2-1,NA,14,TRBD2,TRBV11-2,CASNFGLALGEQFF,TGTGCCAGCAACTTCGGACTAGCGTTGGGAGAGCAGTTCTTC
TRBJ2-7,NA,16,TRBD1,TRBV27,CASSLGPGQGYYEQYF,TGTGCCAGCAGTTTAGGGCCGGGACAGGGGTACTACGAGCAGTACTTC
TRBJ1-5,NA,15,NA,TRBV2,CASTWDGASNQPQHF,TGTGCCAGCACGTGGGACGGAGCTAGCAATCAGCCCCAGCATTTT
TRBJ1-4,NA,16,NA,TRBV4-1,CASSLRTLSTNEKLFF,TGCGCCAGCAGCCTGCGGACACTTTCAACTAATGAAAAACTGTTTTTT
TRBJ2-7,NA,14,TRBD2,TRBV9,CASSVMAGGYEQYF,TGTGCCAGCAGCGTAATGGCGGGGGGCTACGAGCAGTACTTC
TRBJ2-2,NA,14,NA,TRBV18,CASSPPSVDGELFF,TGTGCCAGCTCACCACCTAGCGTAGACGGGGAGCTGTTTTTT
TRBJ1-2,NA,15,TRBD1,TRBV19,CASSPRQGPVYGYTF,TGTGCCAGTAGCCCTCGACAGGGCCCCGTCTATGGCTACACCTTC
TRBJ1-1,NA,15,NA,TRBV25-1,CASSRAALGDTEAFF,TGTGCCAGCAGTAGGGCGGCTTTAGGGGACACTGAAGCTTTCTTT
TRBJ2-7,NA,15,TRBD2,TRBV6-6,CASSATSGISYEQYF,TGTGCCAGCAGTGCGACTAGCGGCATATCCTACGAGCAGTACTTC
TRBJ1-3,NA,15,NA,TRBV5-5,CASSLAGGARNTIYF,TGTGCCAGCAGCTTGGCGGGGGGGGCGAGAAACACCATATATTTT
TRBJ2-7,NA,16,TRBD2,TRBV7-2,CASSARSGFRTYEQYF,TGTGCCAGCAGCGCACGTAGCGGGTTCCGAACCTACGAGCAGTACTTC
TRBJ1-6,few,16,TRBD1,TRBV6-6,CASSFKLGQGDSPLHF,TGTGCCAGCAGTTTCAAATTGGGACAGGGGGATTCACCCCTCCACTTT
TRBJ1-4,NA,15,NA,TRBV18,CASSRPGVTNEKLFF,TGTGCCAGCTCACGGCCTGGGGTAACTAATGAAAAACTGTTTTTT
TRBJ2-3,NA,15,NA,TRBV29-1,CSVEGLRGATDTQYF,TGCAGCGTTGAAGGACTCCGGGGGGCGACAGATACGCAGTATTTT
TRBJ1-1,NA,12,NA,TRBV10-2,CASSERRTEAFF,TGCGCCAGCAGTGAAAGGAGAACTGAAGCTTTCTTT
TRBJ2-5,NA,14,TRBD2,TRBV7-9,CASSSAGAVETQYF,TGTGCCAGCAGCTCAGCGGGAGCGGTAGAGACCCAGTACTTC
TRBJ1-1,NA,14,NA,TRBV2,CASSEESGETEAFF,TGTGCCAGCAGTGAAGAGTCAGGGGAGACTGAAGCTTTCTTT
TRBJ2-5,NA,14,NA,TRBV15,CATSSRQGGETQYF,TGTGCCACCAGCAGCAGACAGGGAGGGGAGACCCAGTACTTC
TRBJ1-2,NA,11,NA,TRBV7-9,CGEEGNYGYTF,TGCGGGGAGGAGGGTAACTATGGCTACACCTTC
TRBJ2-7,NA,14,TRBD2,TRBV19,CASSGLAGTYEQYF,TGTGCCAGTAGCGGACTAGCGGGGACTTACGAGCAGTACTTC
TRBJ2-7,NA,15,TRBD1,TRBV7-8,CASSLAGDRLYEQYF,TGTGCCAGCAGCTTAGCAGGGGACAGGCTTTACGAGCAGTACTTC
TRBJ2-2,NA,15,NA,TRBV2,CASSESRGRTGELFF,TGTGCCAGCAGTGAATCCAGGGGGAGGACCGGGGAGCTGTTTTTT
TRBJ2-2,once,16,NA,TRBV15,CATSRLQGTNTGELFF,TGTGCCACCAGCCGTTTACAGGGGACTAACACCGGGGAGCTGTTTTTT
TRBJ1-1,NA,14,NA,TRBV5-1,CASSLGQLNAEAFF,TGCGCCAGCAGCTTGGGACAGCTGAACGCTGAAGCTTTCTTT
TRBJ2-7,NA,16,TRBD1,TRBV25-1,CASGPVSTGGWYEQYF,TGTGCCAGCGGGCCCGTTTCCACAGGGGGCTGGTACGAGCAGTACTTC
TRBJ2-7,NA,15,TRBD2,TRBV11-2,CASSFSSGGGYEQYF,TGTGCCAGCAGCTTTAGTAGCGGGGGCGGCTACGAGCAGTACTTC
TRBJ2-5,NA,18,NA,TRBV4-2,CASSQESFTGISQETQYF,TGTGCCAGCAGCCAAGAATCTTTTACGGGAATTTCCCAAGAGACCCAGTACTTC
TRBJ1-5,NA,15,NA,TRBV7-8,CASSLWGDSNQPQHF,TGTGCCAGCAGCTTATGGGGTGATAGCAATCAGCCCCAGCATTTT
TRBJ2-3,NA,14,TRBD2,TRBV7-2,CASSQGLAGDTQYF,TGTGCCAGCAGCCAGGGACTAGCGGGAGATACGCAGTATTTT
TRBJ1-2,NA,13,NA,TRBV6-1,CASSQDSFRGYTF,TGTGCCAGCAGCCAGGACAGCTTCAGGGGCTACACCTTC
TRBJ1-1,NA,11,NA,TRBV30,CAWGPGQEAFF,TGTGCCTGGGGCCCGGGACAAGAAGCTTTCTTT
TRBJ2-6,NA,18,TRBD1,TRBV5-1,CASSLARDRGLGANVLTF,TGCGCCAGCAGCTTGGCCCGGGACAGGGGGCTTGGGGCCAACGTCCTGACTTTC
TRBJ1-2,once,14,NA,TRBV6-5,CASRLQGWGYGYTF,TGTGCCAGCAGACTACAGGGTTGGGGCTATGGCTACACCTTC
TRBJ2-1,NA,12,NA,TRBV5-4,CASSPPSGQQFF,TGTGCCAGCAGCCCCCCATCCGGGCAGCAGTTCTTC
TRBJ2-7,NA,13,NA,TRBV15,CATSRDSLYEQYF,TGTGCCACCAGCAGAGACTCCCTTTACGAGCAGTACTTC
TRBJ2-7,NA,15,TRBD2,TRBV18,CASSPPGREAYEQYF,TGTGCCAGCTCACCCCCCGGGCGGGAGGCATACGAGCAGTACTTC
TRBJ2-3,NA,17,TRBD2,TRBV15,CATSRASSGRATDTQYF,TGTGCCACCAGCAGAGCCTCGAGCGGGAGGGCTACAGATACGCAGTATTTT
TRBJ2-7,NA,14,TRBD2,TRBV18,CASSGGLAGTEQYF,TGTGCCAGCTCGGGGGGACTAGCGGGAACCGAGCAGTACTTC
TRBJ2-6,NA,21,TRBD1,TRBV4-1,CASSRHPGQGRGNSGANVLTF,TGCGCCAGCAGCCGACACCCGGGACAGGGACGGGGCAACTCTGGGGCCAACGTCCTGACTTTC
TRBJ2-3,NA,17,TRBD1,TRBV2,CASRGRTGGSMTDTQYF,TGTGCCAGTAGAGGAAGGACAGGGGGCTCCATGACAGATACGCAGTATTTT
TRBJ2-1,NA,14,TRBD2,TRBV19,CASSIPGGYNEQFF,TGTGCCAGTAGTATTCCGGGAGGGTACAATGAGCAGTTCTTC
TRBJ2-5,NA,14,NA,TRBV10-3,CAISEFGGSETQYF,TGTGCCATCAGTGAGTTCGGCGGGTCGGAGACCCAGTACTTC
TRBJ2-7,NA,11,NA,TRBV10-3,CAISDFDEQYF,TGTGCCATCAGTGATTTCGACGAGCAGTACTTC
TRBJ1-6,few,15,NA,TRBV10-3,CAISADSVLKSPLHF,TGTGCCATCAGTGCTGACAGTGTCTTAAAATCACCCCTCCACTTT
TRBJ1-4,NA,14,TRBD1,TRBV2,CASSNQGGNEKLFF,TGTGCCAGCAGTAACCAGGGGGGAAATGAAAAACTGTTTTTT
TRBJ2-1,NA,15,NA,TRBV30,CAWRPNPVSYNEQFF,TGTGCCTGGAGACCAAACCCAGTTTCCTACAATGAGCAGTTCTTC
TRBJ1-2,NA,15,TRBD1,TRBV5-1,CASSLQGQGIYGYTF,TGCGCCAGCAGCTTGCAGGGACAGGGCATCTATGGCTACACCTTC
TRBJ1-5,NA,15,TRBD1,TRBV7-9,CASSAQGAGNQPQHF,TGTGCCAGCAGCGCACAGGGGGCAGGGAATCAGCCCCAGCATTTT
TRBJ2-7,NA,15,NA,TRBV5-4,CASSPGTARSYEQYF,TGTGCCAGCAGCCCTGGGACGGCACGATCCTACGAGCAGTACTTC